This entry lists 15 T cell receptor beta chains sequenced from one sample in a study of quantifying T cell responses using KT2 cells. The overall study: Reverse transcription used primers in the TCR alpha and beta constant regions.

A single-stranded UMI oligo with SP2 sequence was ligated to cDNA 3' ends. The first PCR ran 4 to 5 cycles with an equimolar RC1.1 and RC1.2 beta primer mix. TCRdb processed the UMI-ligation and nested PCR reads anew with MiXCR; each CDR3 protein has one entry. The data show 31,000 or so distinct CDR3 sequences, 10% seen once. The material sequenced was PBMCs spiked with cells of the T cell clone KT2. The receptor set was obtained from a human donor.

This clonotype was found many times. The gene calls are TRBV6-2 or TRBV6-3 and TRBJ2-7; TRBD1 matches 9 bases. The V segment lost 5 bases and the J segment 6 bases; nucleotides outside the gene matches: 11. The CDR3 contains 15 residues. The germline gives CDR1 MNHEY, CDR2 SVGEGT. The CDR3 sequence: CASSPDGTGSLEQYF. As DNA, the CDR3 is TGTGCCAGCAGTCCCGACGGGACAGGGTCCCTCGAGCAGTACTTC.

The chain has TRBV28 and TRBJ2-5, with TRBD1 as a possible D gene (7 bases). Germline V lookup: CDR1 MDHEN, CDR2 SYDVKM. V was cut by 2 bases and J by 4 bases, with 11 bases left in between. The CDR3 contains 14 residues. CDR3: CASSLNRGGETQYF. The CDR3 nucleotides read TGTGCCAGCAGTTTAAACAGGGGAGGAGAGACCCAGTACTTC.

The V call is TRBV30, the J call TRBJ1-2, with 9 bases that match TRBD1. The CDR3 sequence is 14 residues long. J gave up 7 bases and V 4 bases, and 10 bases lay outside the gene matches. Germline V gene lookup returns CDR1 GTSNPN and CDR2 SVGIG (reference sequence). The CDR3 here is CAWTRDRDYGGYTF. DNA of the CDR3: TGTGCCTGGACCCGGGACAGGGACTATGGTGGCTACACCTTC.

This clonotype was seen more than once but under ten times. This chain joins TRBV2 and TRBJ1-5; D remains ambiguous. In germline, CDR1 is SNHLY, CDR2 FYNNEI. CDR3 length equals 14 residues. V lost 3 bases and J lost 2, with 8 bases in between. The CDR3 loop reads CASSEGRGNQPQHF. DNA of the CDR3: TGTGCCAGCAGTGAGGGAAGGGGCAATCAGCCCCAGCATTTT.

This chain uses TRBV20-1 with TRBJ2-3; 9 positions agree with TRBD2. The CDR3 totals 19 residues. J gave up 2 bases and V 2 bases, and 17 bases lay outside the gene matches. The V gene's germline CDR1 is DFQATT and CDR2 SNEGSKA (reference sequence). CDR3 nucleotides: TGCAGTGCTAGAAAGCCCCCGGGGTCAGCGGGGGGCCACACAGATACGCAGTATTTT. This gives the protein CSARKPPGSAGGHTDTQYF.

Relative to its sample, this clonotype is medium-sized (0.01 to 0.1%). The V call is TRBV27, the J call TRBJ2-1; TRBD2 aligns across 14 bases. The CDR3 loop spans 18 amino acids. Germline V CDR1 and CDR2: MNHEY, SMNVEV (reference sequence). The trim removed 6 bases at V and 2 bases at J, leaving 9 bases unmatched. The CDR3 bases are TGTGCCAGCAGCACAGGGACTAGCGGGAGAGGCACCTACAATGAGCAGTTCTTC. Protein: CASSTGTSGRGTYNEQFF.

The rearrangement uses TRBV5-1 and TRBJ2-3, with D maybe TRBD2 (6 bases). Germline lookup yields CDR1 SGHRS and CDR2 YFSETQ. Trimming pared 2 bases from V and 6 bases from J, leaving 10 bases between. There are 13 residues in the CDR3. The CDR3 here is CASSLPSEDTQYF. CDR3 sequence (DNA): TGCGCCAGCAGCTTACCTAGCGAGGATACGCAGTATTTT. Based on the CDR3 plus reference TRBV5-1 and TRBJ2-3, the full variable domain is KAGVTQTPRYLIKTRGQQVTLSCSPISGHRSVSWYQQTPGQGLQFLFEYFSETQRNKGNFPGRFSGRQFSNSRSEMNVSTLELGDSALYLCASSLPSEDTQYFGPGTRLTVL.

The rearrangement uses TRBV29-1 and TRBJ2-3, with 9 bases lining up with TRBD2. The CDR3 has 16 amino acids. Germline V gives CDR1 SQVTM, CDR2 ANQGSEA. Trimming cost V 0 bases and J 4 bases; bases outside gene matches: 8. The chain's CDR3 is CSVEDRRGGGPDTQYF. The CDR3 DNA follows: TGCAGCGTTGAAGATCGGCGCGGGGGGGGCCCAGATACGCAGTATTTT.

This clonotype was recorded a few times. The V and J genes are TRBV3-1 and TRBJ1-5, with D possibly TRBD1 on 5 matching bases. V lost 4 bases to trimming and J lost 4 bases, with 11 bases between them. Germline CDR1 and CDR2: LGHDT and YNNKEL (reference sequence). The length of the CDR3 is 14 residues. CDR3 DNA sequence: TGTGCCAGCAGCCCTACTGACAGTAATCAGCCCCAGCATTTT. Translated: CASSPTDSNQPQHF. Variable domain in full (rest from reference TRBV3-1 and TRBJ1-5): DTAVSQTPKYLVTQMGNDKSIKCEQNLGHDTMYWYKQDSKKFLKIMFSYNNKELIINETVPNRFSPKSPDKAHLNLHINSLELGDSAVYFCASSPTDSNQPQHFGDGTRLSIL.

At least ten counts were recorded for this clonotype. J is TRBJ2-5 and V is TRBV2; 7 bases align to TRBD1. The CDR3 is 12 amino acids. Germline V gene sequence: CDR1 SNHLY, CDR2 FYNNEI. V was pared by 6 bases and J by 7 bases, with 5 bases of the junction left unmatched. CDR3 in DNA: TGTGCCAGCAGCGACAGGGCAGGGACCCAGTACTTC. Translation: CASSDRAGTQYF.

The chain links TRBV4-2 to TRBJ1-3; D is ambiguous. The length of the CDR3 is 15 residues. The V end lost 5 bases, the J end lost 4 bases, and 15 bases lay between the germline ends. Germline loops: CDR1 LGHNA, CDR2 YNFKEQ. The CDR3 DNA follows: TGTGCCAGCAGCTCAAGTCATTCAAGGGGAAACACCATATATTTT. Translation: CASSSSHSRGNTIYF.

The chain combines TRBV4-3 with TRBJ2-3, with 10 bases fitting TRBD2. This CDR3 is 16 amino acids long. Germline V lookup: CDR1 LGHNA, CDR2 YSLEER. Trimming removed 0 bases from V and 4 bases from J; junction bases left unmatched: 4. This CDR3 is CASSQDPAGGPDTQYF. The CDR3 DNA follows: TGCGCCAGCAGCCAAGATCCAGCGGGAGGGCCAGATACGCAGTATTTT.

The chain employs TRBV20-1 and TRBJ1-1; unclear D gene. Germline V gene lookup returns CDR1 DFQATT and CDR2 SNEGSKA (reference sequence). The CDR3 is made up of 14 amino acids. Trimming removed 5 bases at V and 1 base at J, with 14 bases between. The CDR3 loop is CSAAQARPNTEAFF. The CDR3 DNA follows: TGCAGTGCTGCCCAAGCAAGACCGAACACTGAAGCTTTCTTT.

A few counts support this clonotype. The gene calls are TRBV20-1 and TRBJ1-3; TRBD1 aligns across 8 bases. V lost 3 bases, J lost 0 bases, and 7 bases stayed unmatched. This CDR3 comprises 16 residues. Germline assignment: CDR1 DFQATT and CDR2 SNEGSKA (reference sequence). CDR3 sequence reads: CSASHAQGDSGNTIYF. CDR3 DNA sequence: TGCAGTGCTAGTCACGCACAGGGGGACTCTGGAAACACCATATATTTT.

The CDR3 sequence: CASSLVAGGRYNEQFF. CDR3 bases: TGTGCCAGCAGTTTAGTAGCGGGAGGCCGCTACAATGAGCAGTTCTTC. This chain joins TRBV12-3 or TRBV12-4 and TRBJ2-1; 10 bases map to TRBD2. Trimming cost V 1 base and J 3 bases; bases outside gene matches: 3. The length of the CDR3 is 16 residues.